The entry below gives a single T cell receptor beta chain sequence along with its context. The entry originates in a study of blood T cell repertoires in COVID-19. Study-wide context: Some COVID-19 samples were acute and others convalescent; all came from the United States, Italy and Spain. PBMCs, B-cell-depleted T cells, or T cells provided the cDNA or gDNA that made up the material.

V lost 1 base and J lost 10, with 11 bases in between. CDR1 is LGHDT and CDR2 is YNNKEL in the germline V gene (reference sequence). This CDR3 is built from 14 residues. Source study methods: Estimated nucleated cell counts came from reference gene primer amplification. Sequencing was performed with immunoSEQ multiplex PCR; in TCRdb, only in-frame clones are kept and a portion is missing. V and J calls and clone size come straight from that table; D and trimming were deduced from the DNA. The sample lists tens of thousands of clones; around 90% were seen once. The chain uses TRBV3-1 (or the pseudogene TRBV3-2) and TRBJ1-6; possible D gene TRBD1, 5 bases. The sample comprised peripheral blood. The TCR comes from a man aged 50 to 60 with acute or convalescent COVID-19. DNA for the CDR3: TGTGCCAGCAGCCAAGGGGGGGTTGGGTCACCCCTCCACTTT. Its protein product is CASSQGGVGSPLHF.